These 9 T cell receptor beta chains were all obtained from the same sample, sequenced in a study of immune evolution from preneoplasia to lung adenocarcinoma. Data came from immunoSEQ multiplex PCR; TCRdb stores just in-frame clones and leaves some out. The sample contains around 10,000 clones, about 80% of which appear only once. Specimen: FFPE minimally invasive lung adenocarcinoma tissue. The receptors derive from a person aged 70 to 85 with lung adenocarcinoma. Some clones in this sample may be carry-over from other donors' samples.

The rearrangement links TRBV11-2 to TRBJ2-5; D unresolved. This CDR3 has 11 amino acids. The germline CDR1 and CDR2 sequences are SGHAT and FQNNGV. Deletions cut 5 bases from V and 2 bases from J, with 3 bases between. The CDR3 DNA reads TGTGCCAGCAGCGCACAAGAGACCCAGTACTTC. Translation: CASSAQETQYF.

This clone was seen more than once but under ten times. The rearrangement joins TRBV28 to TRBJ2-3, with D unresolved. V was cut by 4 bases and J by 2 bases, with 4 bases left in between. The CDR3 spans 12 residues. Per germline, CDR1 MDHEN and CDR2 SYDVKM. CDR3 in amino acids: CASSSTTDTQYF. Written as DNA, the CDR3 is TGTGCCAGCAGTTCAACCACAGATACGCAGTATTTT.

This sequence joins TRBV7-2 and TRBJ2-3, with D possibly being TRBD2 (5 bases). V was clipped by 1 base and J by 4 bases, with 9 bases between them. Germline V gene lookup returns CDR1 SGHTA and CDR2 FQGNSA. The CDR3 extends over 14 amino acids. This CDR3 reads CASSLGGSPDTQYF. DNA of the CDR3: TGTGCCAGCAGCTTAGGAGGGTCTCCAGATACGCAGTATTTT.

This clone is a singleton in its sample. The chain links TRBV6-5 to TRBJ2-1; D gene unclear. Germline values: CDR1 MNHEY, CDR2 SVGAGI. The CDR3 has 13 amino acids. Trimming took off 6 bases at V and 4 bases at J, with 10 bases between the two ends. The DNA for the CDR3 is TGTGCCAGCAGGAGGTTAAGATACAATGAGCAGTTCTTC. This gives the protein CASRRLRYNEQFF.

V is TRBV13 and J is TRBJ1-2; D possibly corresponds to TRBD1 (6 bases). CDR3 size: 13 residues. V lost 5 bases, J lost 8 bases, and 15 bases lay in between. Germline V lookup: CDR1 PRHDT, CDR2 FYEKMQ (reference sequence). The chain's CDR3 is CASSRGGARGYTF. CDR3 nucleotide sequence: TGTGCCAGCAGCAGGGGGGGGGCGCGCGGCTACACCTTC.

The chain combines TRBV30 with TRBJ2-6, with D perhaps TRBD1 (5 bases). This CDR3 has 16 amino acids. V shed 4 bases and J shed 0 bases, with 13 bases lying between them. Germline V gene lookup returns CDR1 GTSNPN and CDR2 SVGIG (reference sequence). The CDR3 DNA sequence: TGTGCCTGGACGGCAGGGTATGGCTCTGGGGCCAACGTCCTGACTTTC. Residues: CAWTAGYGSGANVLTF. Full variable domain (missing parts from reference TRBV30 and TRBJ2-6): SQTIHQWPATLVQPVGSPLSLECTVEGTSNPNLYWYRQAAGRGLQLLFYSVGIGQISSEVPQNLSASRPQDRQFILSSKKLLLSDSGFYLCAWTAGYGSGANVLTFGAGSRLTVL.

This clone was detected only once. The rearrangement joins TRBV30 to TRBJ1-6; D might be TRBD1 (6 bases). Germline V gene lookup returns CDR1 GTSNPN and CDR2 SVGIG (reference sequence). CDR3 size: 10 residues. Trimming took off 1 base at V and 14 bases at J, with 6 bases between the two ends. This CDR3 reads CAWSEGALHF. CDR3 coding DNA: TGTGCCTGGAGTGAGGGGGCCCTCCACTTT. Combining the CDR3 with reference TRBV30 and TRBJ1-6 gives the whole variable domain SQTIHQWPATLVQPVGSPLSLECTVEGTSNPNLYWYRQAAGRGLQLLFYSVGIGQISSEVPQNLSASRPQDRQFILSSKKLLLSDSGFYLCAWSEGALHFGNGTRLTVT.

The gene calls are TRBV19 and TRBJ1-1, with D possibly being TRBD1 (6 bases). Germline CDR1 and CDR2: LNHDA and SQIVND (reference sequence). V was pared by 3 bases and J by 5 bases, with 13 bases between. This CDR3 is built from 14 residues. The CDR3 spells CASSILGARTEAFF. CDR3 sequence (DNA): TGTGCCAGTAGTATTCTGGGGGCGCGGACTGAAGCTTTCTTT.

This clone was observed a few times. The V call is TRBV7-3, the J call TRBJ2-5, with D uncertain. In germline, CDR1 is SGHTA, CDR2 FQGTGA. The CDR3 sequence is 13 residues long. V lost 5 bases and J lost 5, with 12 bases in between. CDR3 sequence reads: CASSAGPQETQYF. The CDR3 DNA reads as TGTGCCAGCAGCGCTGGCCCACAGGAGACCCAGTACTTC. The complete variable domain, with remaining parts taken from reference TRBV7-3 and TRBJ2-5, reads GAGVSQTPSNKVTEKGKYVELRCDPISGHTALYWYRQSLGQGPEFLIYFQGTGAADDSGLPNDRFFAVRPEGSVSTLKIQRTERGDSAVYLCASSAGPQETQYFGPGTRLLVL.